The clone carrying this T cell receptor (beta chain) is judged large. Its antigen is currently unknown. CDR3 length: 17 residues. V was clipped by 4 bases and J by 9 bases; unmatched bases: 13. Germline V lookup: CDR1 SEHNR, CDR2 FQNEAQ (reference sequence). The time point: 4-8 weeks after completion of therapy. These transplant recipients had drug-resistant or recurrent cytomegalovirus infection. Only in-frame clones appear in the TCRdb table, and some are missing; sequencing was by immunoSEQ multiplex PCR. The sample contains around 4,500 clones, approximately 64% of which appear only once. These data are taken from a study of T cell therapy after organ transplantation. On the study more broadly: After therapy, patients were monitored for around 29 weeks.

The sequencing used CD8+ T cells from blood, collected after autologous CMV-specific T cell therapy. The clonotype originates from a human patient who had received a solid organ transplant and had CMV disease. Some T cells may be the graft donor's. The genes are TRBV7-9 and TRBJ1-6; TRBD1 aligns across 9 bases. CDR3 nucleotides: TGTGCCAGCAGCTCACACGAGGACAGGGGATTTGGTTCACCCCTCCACTTT. It yields the protein CASSSHEDRGFGSPLHF.